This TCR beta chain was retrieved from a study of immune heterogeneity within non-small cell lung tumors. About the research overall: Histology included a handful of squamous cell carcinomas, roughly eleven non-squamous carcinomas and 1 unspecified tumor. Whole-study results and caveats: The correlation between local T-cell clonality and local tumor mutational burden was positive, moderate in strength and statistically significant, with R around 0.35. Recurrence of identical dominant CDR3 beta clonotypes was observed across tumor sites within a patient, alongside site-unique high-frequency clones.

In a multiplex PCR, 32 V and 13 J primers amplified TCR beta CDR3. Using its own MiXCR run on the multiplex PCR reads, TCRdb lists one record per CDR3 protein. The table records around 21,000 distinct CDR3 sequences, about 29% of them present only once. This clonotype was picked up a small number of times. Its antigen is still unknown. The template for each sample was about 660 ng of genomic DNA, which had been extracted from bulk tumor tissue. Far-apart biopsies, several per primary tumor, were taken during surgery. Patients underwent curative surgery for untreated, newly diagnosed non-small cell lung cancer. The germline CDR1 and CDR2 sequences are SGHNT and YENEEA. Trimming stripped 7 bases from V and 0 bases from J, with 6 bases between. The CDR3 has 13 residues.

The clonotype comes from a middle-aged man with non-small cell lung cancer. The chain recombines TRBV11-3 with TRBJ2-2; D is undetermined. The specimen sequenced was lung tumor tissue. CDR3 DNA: TGTGCCAGCACTCAGGCGAACACCGGGGAGCTGTTTTTT. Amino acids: CASTQANTGELFF.